This T cell receptor beta chain was recorded in a study of blood T cell repertoires in COVID-19. Study summary: In each case, the material was cDNA or gDNA derived from T cells, B-cell-depleted T cells, or PBMCs.

Individuals in the exposed group had encountered a COVID-19 case within 2 weeks preceding study entry. TCRdb's copy holds only in-frame clones and misses some; the assay was immunoSEQ multiplex PCR. The sample holds 50,000 to 70,000 clones; about 66% are singletons and the top ten take around half. V was clipped by 0 bases and J by 4 bases, with 18 bases between them. The length of the CDR3 is 17 residues. CDR1 is SGHDN and CDR2 is FVKESK in the germline V gene. The chain is built from TRBV14 and TRBJ2-5, with D tentatively TRBD2 (8 bases). This clonotype was sampled from a woman between 55 and 75 years old who had been exposed to COVID-19. The sample was PBMCs or T cells enriched from blood (not recorded which). CDR3 nucleotides: TGTGCCAGCAGCCAAGAAAAGAGGGGGCTAGCGGGAGAGACCCAGTACTTC. As protein: CASSQEKRGLAGETQYF.